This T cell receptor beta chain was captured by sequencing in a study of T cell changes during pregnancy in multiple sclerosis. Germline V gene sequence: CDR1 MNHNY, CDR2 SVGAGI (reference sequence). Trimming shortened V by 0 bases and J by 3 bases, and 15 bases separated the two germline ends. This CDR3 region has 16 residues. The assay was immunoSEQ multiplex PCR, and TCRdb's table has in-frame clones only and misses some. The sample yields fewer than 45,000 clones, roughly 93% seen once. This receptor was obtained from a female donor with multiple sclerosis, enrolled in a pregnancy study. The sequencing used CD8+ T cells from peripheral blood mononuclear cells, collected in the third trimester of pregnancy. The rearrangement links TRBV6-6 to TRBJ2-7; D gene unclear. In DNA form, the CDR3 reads TGTGCCAGCAGTTACTCGATCCTGGCGGTTGACTACGAGCAGTACTTC. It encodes CASSYSILAVDYEQYF.